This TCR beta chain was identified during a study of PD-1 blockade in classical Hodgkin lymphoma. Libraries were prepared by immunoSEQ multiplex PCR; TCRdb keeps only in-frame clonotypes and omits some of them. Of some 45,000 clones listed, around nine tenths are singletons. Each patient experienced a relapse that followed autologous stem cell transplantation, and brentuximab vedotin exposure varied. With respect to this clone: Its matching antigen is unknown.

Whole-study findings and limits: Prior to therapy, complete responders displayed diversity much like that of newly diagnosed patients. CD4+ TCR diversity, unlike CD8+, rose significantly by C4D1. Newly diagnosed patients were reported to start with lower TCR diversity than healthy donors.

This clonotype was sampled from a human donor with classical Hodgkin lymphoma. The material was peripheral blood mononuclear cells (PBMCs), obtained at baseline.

This chain's CDR3 is CASSLGTDTQYF. The CDR3 region has the DNA TGTGCCAGCAGTTTAGGCACAGATACGCAGTATTTT. This chain links TRBV27 with TRBJ2-3; D is unclear. The V end was cut by 2 bases, the J end by 1 base, with 1 base between. Germline CDR1 and CDR2: MNHEY and SMNVEV (reference sequence). The CDR3 has 12 residues.